This T cell receptor (beta chain) stems from a study of preoperative IRX-2 immunotherapy in early breast cancer. This table comes from immunoSEQ multiplex PCR, and its TCRdb copy is limited to in-frame clones, with some not included. Of approximately 30,000 clones listed, nearly 95% are singletons. This sample's treatment: preoperative locoregional IRX-2 cytokine immunotherapy. This phase Ib study tested locoregional IRX-2 cytokine immunotherapy given before surgery. The sequence was obtained from a human donor with breast cancer. The sample was collected from a patient treated with IRX-2 immunotherapy.

The CDR3 DNA reads as TGTGCCAGCAGCTTAGTTAGCGGAACTAATGAAAAACTGTTTTTT. Residues: CASSLVSGTNEKLFF. The chain recombines TRBV7-9 with TRBJ1-4, with no clear D. Germline V gives CDR1 SEHNR, CDR2 FQNEAQ (reference sequence). Trimming removed 1 base from V and 1 base from J, with 7 bases in between. This CDR3 contains 15 residues. Drawing the rest from reference TRBV7-9 and TRBJ1-4, the complete variable domain is DTGVSQNPRHKITKRGQNVTFRCDPISEHNRLYWYRQTLGQGPEFLTYFQNEAQLEKSRLLSDRFSAERPKGSFSTLEIQRTEQGDSAMYLCASSLVSGTNEKLFFGSGTQLSVL.